What follows is one TCR beta chain and its context. This sample stems from a study of blood T cell repertoires in COVID-19. Background on the study: Acute and convalescent COVID-19 specimens originated in the United States, Italy and Spain. Sample material is recorded as cDNA or gDNA derived from T cells, B-cell-depleted T cells, or PBMCs.

The authors' processing: Nucleated cell number was recorded as an estimate derived from reference gene primer amplification. Some clones are missing from TCRdb's copy, which holds only in-frame ones; the method was immunoSEQ multiplex PCR. V and J calls and clone size follow that table, whereas D and trimming were derived from the DNA. The sample includes about 42,000 clones, about 88% of them seen just once. There are 15 residues in the CDR3. V was shortened by 3 bases and J by 0 bases, with 9 bases between the two germline ends. Germline V CDR1 and CDR2: ENHRY, SYGVKD. The J gene is TRBJ1-5, the V gene TRBV10-3; D is possibly TRBD1 (6 bases). The TCR sequence derives from a human donor in a cohort sampled during active COVID-19. Sequencing was done on a sample of peripheral blood. The DNA of the CDR3 is TGTGCCATCAGTGACCACAGGGATAGCAATCAGCCCCAGCATTTT. Its translation is CAISDHRDSNQPQHF.